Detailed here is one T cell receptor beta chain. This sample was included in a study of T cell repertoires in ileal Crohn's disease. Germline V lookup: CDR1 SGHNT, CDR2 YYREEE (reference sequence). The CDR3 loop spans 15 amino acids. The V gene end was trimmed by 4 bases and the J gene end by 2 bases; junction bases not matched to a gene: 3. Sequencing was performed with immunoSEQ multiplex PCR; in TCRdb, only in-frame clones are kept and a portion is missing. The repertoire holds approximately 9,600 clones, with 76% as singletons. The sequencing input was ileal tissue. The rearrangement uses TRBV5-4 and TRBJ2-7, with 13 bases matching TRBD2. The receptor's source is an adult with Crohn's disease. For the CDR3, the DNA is TGTGCCAGCAGCCCCGGGACTAGCGGGACCTACGAGCAGTACTTC. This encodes CASSPGTSGTYEQYF.